Shown below are 14 T cell receptor beta chains from a single sample sequenced in a study of T cells in Graves' hyperthyroidism and ophthalmopathy. It was RNA transcripts that yielded the amplified TCR beta CDR3 regions. An initial round of RT-PCR targeting the TCR CDR3 relied on the HTBI primer set. TCRdb used MiXCR to reprocess the multiplex PCR reads, holding one entry per CDR3 protein. Of about 690,000 distinct CDR3 sequences listed, 17% are singletons. The material sequenced was blood. These receptor sequences come from a man aged 50-59 years with Graves' hyperthyroidism.

The J gene is TRBJ2-4, the V gene TRBV4-1; 9 bases match TRBD1. The CDR3 consists of 16 residues. J gave up 3 bases and V 0 bases, and 3 bases lay outside the gene matches. Germline-derived CDR1 and CDR2 are MGHRA and YSYEKL. This CDR3 is CASSQEGQGIKNIQYF. As DNA, the CDR3 is TGCGCCAGCAGCCAAGAGGGACAGGGTATCAAAAACATTCAGTACTTC.

This clonotype was seen more than once but under ten times. The V call is TRBV14, the J call TRBJ1-1; D unclear. CDR3 length: 13 amino acids. Trimming took off 4 bases at V and 7 bases at J, with 13 bases between the two ends. CDR1 and CDR2 (germline): SGHDN, FVKESK. CDR3 loop: CASSPYIGNEAFF. CDR3 DNA sequence: TGTGCCAGCAGCCCTTATATAGGGAATGAAGCTTTCTTT.

This chain connects TRBV28 to TRBJ1-4; 7 bases match TRBD1. The length of the CDR3 is 15 residues. After removal of 5 bases from V and 4 bases from J, the junction contained 7 bases not matched to a gene. Germline-derived CDR1 and CDR2 are MDHEN and SYDVKM. CDR3 bases: TGTGCCAGCAGTAAACAGGGGTCGGGTAATGAAAAACTGTTTTTT. Protein product: CASSKQGSGNEKLFF.

This clonotype was detected many times. The V gene is TRBV28, the J gene TRBJ2-1; 9 positions match TRBD2. J lost 9 bases, V lost 5 bases, and 17 bases had no gene match. Per the germline V gene, CDR1 is MDHEN and CDR2 is SYDVKM. The CDR3 consists of 17 residues. The CDR3 DNA reads as TGTGCCAGCAGTACCCCGGGGGGCGGGAGGGCCAACCGTGAGCAGTTCTTC. Translated, it gives CASSTPGGGRANREQFF.

The chain recombines TRBV19 with TRBJ2-3; D remains ambiguous. The germline V and J ends were trimmed by 0 bases and 0 bases, with 7 bases remaining between them. CDR1 and CDR2 (germline): LNHDA, SQIVND (reference sequence). The CDR3 consists of 15 residues. The CDR3 here is CASSIEGMSTDTQYF. DNA of the CDR3: TGTGCCAGTAGTATAGAGGGAATGAGCACAGATACGCAGTATTTT.

This rearrangement joins TRBV2 to TRBJ1-1; no reliable D call. Trimming cost V 1 base and J 0 bases, with 9 bases left between them. CDR3 length equals 15 residues. Per germline, CDR1 SNHLY and CDR2 FYNNEI. CDR3 coding DNA: TGTGCCAGCAGTGAAGGGCGCAACATGAACACTGAAGCTTTCTTT. Protein sequence: CASSEGRNMNTEAFF. The whole variable domain, filled in from reference TRBV2 and TRBJ1-1, reads EPEVTQTPSHQVTQMGQEVILRCVPISNHLYFYWYRQILGQKVEFLVSFYNNEISEKSEIFDDQFSVERPDGSNFTLKIRSTKLEDSAMYFCASSEGRNMNTEAFFGQGTRLTVV.

This clonotype was found a few times. J is TRBJ2-1 and V is TRBV5-1; 9 nucleotides align to TRBD2. This CDR3 is 15 amino acids long. V dropped 1 base and J dropped 9; count of bases not matched to a gene: 8. Germline V CDR1 and CDR2: SGHRS, YFSETQ. In DNA form, the CDR3 reads TGCGCCAGCAGCTTGAACCTAGCGGGATTTACTGAGCAGTTCTTC. Protein sequence: CASSLNLAGFTEQFF.

This clonotype came up many times. The chain combines TRBV10-2 with TRBJ2-7; 13 bases agree with TRBD2. V was clipped by 4 bases and J by 3 bases; unmatched bases: 24. The CDR3 contains 22 residues. Per the germline V gene, CDR1 is WSHSY and CDR2 is SAAADI. CDR3 bases: TGCGCCAGCAGTGCGTCCCTGACGATACCACTAGCGGGAGGGCCCTCCTACTACGAGCAGTACTTC. This sequence encodes CASSASLTIPLAGGPSYYEQYF.

This clonotype has more than one count but fewer than ten. The CDR3 DNA reads as TGCGCCAGCAGCCAACTCACAGGGCCGACCTACGAGCAGTACTTC. It is translated as CASSQLTGPTYEQYF. This rearrangement joins TRBV4-1 to TRBJ2-7; weak D call: TRBD1 (6 bases). Germline loops: CDR1 MGHRA, CDR2 YSYEKL. V was cut by 2 bases and J by 2 bases, with 13 bases left in between. The CDR3 spans 15 residues.

This sequence joins TRBV6-5 and TRBJ2-3; TRBD2 agrees at 7 bases. The CDR3 spans 15 residues. V lost 8 bases, J lost 5 bases, and 13 bases stayed unmatched. From germline, CDR1 is MNHEY and CDR2 SVGAGI. The CDR3 DNA follows: TGTGCCAGCGCCTTCGGGGCGGGAGCGGTAGATACGCAGTATTTT. Translating gives CASAFGAGAVDTQYF.

At least ten counts were recorded for this clonotype. This chain connects TRBV20-1 to TRBJ1-2; unclear D gene. V was clipped by 3 bases and J by 8 bases, with 10 bases between them. Germline lookup yields CDR1 DFQATT and CDR2 SNEGSKA (reference sequence). The CDR3 is 11 amino acids. CDR3 residues: CSASYGLGYTF. The CDR3 DNA reads TGCAGTGCTAGCTACGGACTAGGCTACACCTTC.

This clonotype has at least ten counts. The rearrangement links TRBV6-1 to TRBJ2-7; D might be TRBD1 or TRBD2, each matching 5 bases. The V end lost 7 bases, the J end lost 2 bases, and 24 bases lay between the germline ends. This CDR3 has 17 residues. Germline assignment: CDR1 MNHNS and CDR2 SASEGT. This CDR3 is CASTPVSGAYFTYEQYF. The CDR3 DNA follows: TGTGCCAGCACCCCCGTATCCGGGGCGTATTTTACCTACGAGCAGTACTTC.

The rearrangement uses TRBV28 and TRBJ2-7, with TRBD2 matching 9 bases. The CDR3 runs to 16 residues. Trimming cost V 6 bases and J 0 bases; bases outside gene matches: 9. CDR1 is MDHEN, CDR2 SYDVKM, per germline. The CDR3: CASSKYLAGSSYEQYF. The CDR3 DNA sequence: TGTGCCAGCAGCAAGTATCTAGCGGGATCCTCCTACGAGCAGTACTTC. The whole variable domain, filled in from reference TRBV28 and TRBJ2-7, reads DVKVTQSSRYLVKRTGEKVFLECVQDMDHENMFWYRQDPGLGLRLIYFSYDVKMKEKGDIPEGYSVSREKKERFSLILESASTNQTSMYLCASSKYLAGSSYEQYFGPGTRLTVT.

This clonotype has at least ten counts. The chain employs TRBV20-1 and TRBJ2-3; 10 bases map to TRBD2. V shed 4 bases, J shed 0 bases, and the junction held 16 bases outside the gene matches. The CDR3 has 19 amino acids. Germline V gives CDR1 DFQATT, CDR2 SNEGSKA (reference sequence). CDR3 protein: CSANLRGASGRESTDTQYF. DNA for the CDR3: TGCAGTGCTAACCTGCGTGGTGCTAGCGGGAGAGAGAGCACAGATACGCAGTATTTT.